A selection of T cell receptor beta chains follows, all from one sample in a study of blood T cell repertoires in COVID-19. The repertoire was sequenced with immunoSEQ multiplex PCR; TCRdb's copy has only in-frame clones and lacks some. The data hold under 300,000 clones, with around 80% observed a single time. Input material: PBMCs or T cells enriched from blood (not recorded which). The origin of the receptors is a man between 35 and 55 years old who had recovered from COVID-19. Both conserved end residues are part of each CDR3. The D gene is left open where the match is weak. Not every row has a clone size; where given, it reads once, few, many or a size class.

once TRBJ1-6 NA TRBV18 CASSPTLGAGSPLHF TGTGCCAGCTCCCCTACGCTGGGGGCTGGTTCACCCCTCCACTTT
NA TRBJ2-3 TRBD2 TRBV5-1 CASSASGVSTDTQYF TGCGCCAGCAGTGCTAGCGGGGTTAGCACAGATACGCAGTATTTT
NA TRBJ2-3 TRBD1 TRBV7-3 CASSLTGVGPDTQYF TGTGCCAGCAGCTTGACAGGGGTCGGTCCAGATACGCAGTATTTT
NA TRBJ2-7 NA TRBV5-4 CASSLGTATYEQYF TGTGCCAGCAGCTTGGGGACAGCCACCTACGAGCAGTACTTC
NA TRBJ2-1 TRBD2 TRBV14 CASSNVAGSYNEQFF TGTGCCAGCAGCAACGTAGCGGGAAGCTACAATGAGCAGTTCTTC
NA TRBJ2-7 TRBD1 TRBV27 CASSGTGVSYEQYF TGTGCCAGCAGTGGGACAGGGGTCTCCTACGAGCAGTACTTC
NA TRBJ2-1 TRBD2 TRBV20-1 CSASLAGAPREQFF TGCAGTGCTAGTCTCGCGGGAGCCCCTAGAGAGCAGTTCTTC
few TRBJ1-1 NA TRBV5-4 CASSLSSVNTEAFF TGTGCCAGCAGCTTGTCTTCGGTTAACACTGAAGCTTTCTTT
NA TRBJ2-2 TRBD2 TRBV11-2 CASSLLTSGRIIGELFF TGTGCCAGCAGCTTGCTGACTAGCGGGAGAATAATCGGGGAGCTGTTTTTT
NA TRBJ2-3 TRBD1 TRBV24-1 CATSDPGLGQGVSDTQYF TGTGCCACCAGTGACCCTGGATTGGGACAGGGAGTGTCGGATACGCAGTATTTT
NA TRBJ2-2 TRBD2 TRBV11-2 CASSSSPGLAGAGELFF TGTGCCAGCAGCTCCTCCCCGGGACTAGCGGGGGCCGGGGAGCTGTTTTTT
NA TRBJ2-5 TRBD1 TRBV10-3 CAISPGQGVETQYF TGTGCCATCAGCCCGGGACAGGGTGTGGAGACCCAGTACTTC
NA TRBJ1-2 NA TRBV7-9 CASSLGTVVGYTF TGTGCCAGCAGCTTAGGGACAGTTGTCGGCTACACCTTC
NA TRBJ2-7 NA TRBV5-4 CASSLPLGVEQYF TGTGCCAGCAGCTTACCCCTGGGAGTCGAGCAGTACTTC